Below, 3 T cell receptor beta chains from the same sample are listed, as sequenced in a study of T cell responses to AZD1222 COVID-19 vaccine (dated by TCRdb to the early 2020s). The sample's time point, from its label and the paper: baseline before first vaccination. Libraries were prepared through the immunoSEQ multiplex PCR assay. In its TCRdb copy, this immuneACCESS table keeps in-frame sequences only and misses some clones. Where compared with another copy, unresolved V genes explain less than half of these, and the others have no known cause. This sample is represented by around 120,000 clones; around 93% of them were singletons. The top ten constitute 14% to 15% of the sample. The sample consisted of peripheral blood, taken on day 0 of AZD1222 vaccination. The receptors stem from an adult in good health.

This clone was counted between two and nine times. This rearrangement joins TRBV6-2 or TRBV6-3 to TRBJ2-2; TRBD2 matches at 10 bases. The CDR3 has 14 residues. Germline V gene sequence: CDR1 MNHEY, CDR2 SVGEGT. V lost 5 bases to trimming and J lost 3 bases; unmatched junction nucleotides: 0. The CDR3 region is CASSSGRDTGELFF. In DNA form, the CDR3 reads TGTGCCAGCAGTAGCGGGAGGGACACCGGGGAGCTGTTTTTT.

This clone was found once. The rearrangement links TRBV28 to TRBJ1-3; no definite D call. Trimming pared 4 bases from V and 0 bases from J, leaving 13 bases between. The CDR3 totals 16 residues. Per germline, CDR1 MDHEN and CDR2 SYDVKM. CDR3 sequence: CASSWAEEPSGNTIYF. The CDR3 DNA reads TGTGCCAGCAGTTGGGCAGAGGAACCCTCTGGAAACACCATATATTTT.

The V call is TRBV7-2, the J call TRBJ2-7; 9 positions match TRBD1. The CDR3 spans 16 residues. J gave up 3 bases and V 1 base, and 7 bases lay outside the gene matches. The germline V gene has CDR1 SGHTA and CDR2 FQGNSA. CDR3 in amino acids: CASSLVAGQGFYEQYF. DNA of the CDR3: TGTGCCAGCAGCTTAGTGGCGGGACAGGGTTTCTACGAGCAGTACTTC.